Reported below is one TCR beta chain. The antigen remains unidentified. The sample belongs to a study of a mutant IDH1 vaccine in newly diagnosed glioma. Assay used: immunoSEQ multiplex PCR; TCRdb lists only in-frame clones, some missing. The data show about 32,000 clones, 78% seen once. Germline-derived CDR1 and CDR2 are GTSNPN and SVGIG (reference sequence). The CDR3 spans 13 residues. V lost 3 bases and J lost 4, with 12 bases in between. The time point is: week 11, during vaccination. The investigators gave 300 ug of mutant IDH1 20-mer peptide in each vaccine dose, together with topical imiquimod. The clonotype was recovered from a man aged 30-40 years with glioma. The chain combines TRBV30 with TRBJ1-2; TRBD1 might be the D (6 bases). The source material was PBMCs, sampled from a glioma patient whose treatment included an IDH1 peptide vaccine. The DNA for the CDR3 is TGTGCCTGGAGGGCTGGGGGGCCCTATGGCTACACCTTC. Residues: CAWRAGGPYGYTF.